A selection of T cell receptor beta chains follows, all from one sample in a study of response to subunit inactivated influenza vaccine. TCRdb ran MiXCR on the RT-PCR reads and lists one entry per CDR3 protein. The sample lists hundreds of thousands of distinct CDR3 sequences; 7.6% were seen once. Source: PBMCs from blood, taken around 25 months after vaccination. Receptors originate from a man aged 50-75 years who received an inactivated influenza vaccine. Both conserved end residues are part of each CDR3. A D gene is named only where the DNA matches it firmly. For some rows the clone size is stated as once, few or many, or as a class when expanded; others skip it.

j_call | d_call | clone_size | cdr3_length | v_call | cdr3_nt | cdr3_aa
TRBJ2-7 | TRBD1 | few | 14 | TRBV20-1 | TGCAGTGCTAGCCAGGGGGCGCAGGCCTACGAGCAGTACTTC | CSASQGAQAYEQYF
TRBJ2-7 | . | many | 13 | TRBV7-6 | TGTGCCAGCAGCCGGGGACAACCGGGGGAGCAGTACTTC | CASSRGQPGEQYF
TRBJ2-7 | TRBD2 | . | 17 | TRBV4-2 | TGTGCCAGCAGCCAGGAGACTAGCGGGGGGAACTCCTACGAGCAGTACTTC | CASSQETSGGNSYEQYF
TRBJ2-5 | . | . | 14 | TRBV7-2 | TGTGCCAGCAGCTTAGTGAGGTACCAAGAGACCCAGTACTTC | CASSLVRYQETQYF
TRBJ1-4 | TRBD1 | few | 15 | TRBV5-1 | TGCGCCAGCAGCAAACAGGGGGACCTTAATGAAAAACTGTTTTTT | CASSKQGDLNEKLFF
TRBJ1-2 | . | few | 15 | TRBV16 | TGTGCCAGCAGCCAATCGGCAGGCTTTTTCTATGGCTACACCTTC | CASSQSAGFFYGYTF
TRBJ2-7 | TRBD2 | many | 14 | TRBV12-3/TRBV12-4 | TGTGCCAGCAGTTCTCAGCGGGAGTTCTACGAGCAGTACTTC | CASSSQREFYEQYF
TRBJ2-6 | . | few | 14 | TRBV30 | TGTGCCACCCCAAAGAGCTCTGGGGCCAACGTCCTGACTTTC | CATPKSSGANVLTF
TRBJ1-2 | . | few | 12 | TRBV20-1 | TGCAGTGCTACCACAGGGAGCAGCGGCTACACCTTC | CSATTGSSGYTF
TRBJ1-2 | TRBD1 | few | 15 | TRBV5-6 | TGTGCCAGCAGCTCGGGACAGGGGGGGGTCTATGGCTACACCTTC | CASSSGQGGVYGYTF
TRBJ2-3 | . | few | 15 | TRBV12-3/TRBV12-4 | TGTGCCAGCAGTTTTATGGGTGTCGGCACAGATACGCAGTATTTT | CASSFMGVGTDTQYF
TRBJ2-2 | . | many | 13 | TRBV7-2 | TGTGCCAGCAGCGCCTACAGGGCCGGGGAGCTGTTTTTT | CASSAYRAGELFF
TRBJ1-4 | TRBD1 | . | 15 | TRBV28 | TGTGCCAGCAGGAACACAGGGGTTTCTAATGAAAAACTGTTTTTT | CASRNTGVSNEKLFF
TRBJ2-3 | TRBD2 | . | 16 | TRBV5-6 | TGTGCCAGCAGCTTGGGACTAGCGGGAATGGCAGATACGCAGTATTTT | CASSLGLAGMADTQYF
TRBJ2-3 | . | few | 16 | TRBV6-1 | TGTGCCAGCGCAGCACCGGTCGTCGAAGGCACAGATACGCAGTATTTT | CASAAPVVEGTDTQYF
TRBJ1-3 | . | few | 15 | TRBV20-1 | TGCAGTGCTAGTCCATCAGGGCACTCTGGAAACACCATATATTTT | CSASPSGHSGNTIYF
TRBJ2-5 | . | many | 15 | TRBV9 | TGTGCCAGCAGCGTAGGGGCAAAGGGAGGAGAGACCCAGTACTTC | CASSVGAKGGETQYF
TRBJ2-7 | . | many | 15 | TRBV7-2 | TGTGCCAGCAGCTTAGGGGCTGGGCTCTCCTACGAGCAGTACTTC | CASSLGAGLSYEQYF
TRBJ2-7 | . | . | 14 | TRBV3-1 | TGTGCCAGCAGCCAGGTGGGCGAAGTAATCGAGCAGTACTTC | CASSQVGEVIEQYF
TRBJ1-1 | . | few | 15 | TRBV4-2 | TGTGCCAGCAGCCAAGGGAAGACAAGGAACACTGAAGCTTTCTTT | CASSQGKTRNTEAFF
TRBJ2-7 | . | few | 16 | TRBV3-1 | TGTGCCAGCAGCCAAGGTATCAGCGGTAGCTCCTACGAGCAGTACTTC | CASSQGISGSSYEQYF
TRBJ1-2 | TRBD1 | . | 13 | TRBV6-1 | TGTGCCAGCAGCAGGGGGCTCGGCTATGGCTACACCTTC | CASSRGLGYGYTF
TRBJ2-1 | . | few | 16 | TRBV5-1 | TGCGCCAGCAGCTCATCTAGCGTGAGCTCCTACAATGAGCAGTTCTTC | CASSSSSVSSYNEQFF
TRBJ2-2 | TRBD1 | many | 14 | TRBV5-1 | TGCGCCAGCAAGGCAGGGGGCCAAACCGGGGAGCTGTTTTTT | CASKAGGQTGELFF
TRBJ2-1 | . | . | 17 | TRBV4-1 | TGCGCCAGCAGCCAAGGGGTTCGATTCGGCTCCTACAATGAGCAGTTCTTC | CASSQGVRFGSYNEQFF
TRBJ2-2 | TRBD2 | few | 17 | TRBV5-1 | TGCGCCAGCACATCACTAGCGGGGGGCGCGAACACCGGGGAGCTGTTTTTT | CASTSLAGGANTGELFF
TRBJ2-6 | TRBD1 | many | 16 | TRBV5-1 | TGCGCCAGCGGGGACAGGGCCAGCTCTGGGGCCAACGTCCTGACTTTC | CASGDRASSGANVLTF
TRBJ2-3 | TRBD1 | many | 14 | TRBV7-3 | TGTGCCAGCAGCCTGACAGGGGACGTAGATACGCAGTATTTT | CASSLTGDVDTQYF
TRBJ2-5 | . | few | 15 | TRBV7-7 | TGTGCCAGCAGCTTAGACGGGCAGAGGGCTGAGACCCAGTACTTC | CASSLDGQRAETQYF
TRBJ2-2 | . | few | 15 | TRBV6-1 | TGTGCCAGCAGTCCTCAGGTCTCCTCTTCCGGGGAGCTGTTTTTT | CASSPQVSSSGELFF
TRBJ1-3 | TRBD1 | . | 16 | TRBV4-1 | TGCGCCAGCAGCCGGACAGGGGGTCTCTCTGGAAACACCATATATTTT | CASSRTGGLSGNTIYF
TRBJ2-5 | . | many | 15 | TRBV12-3/TRBV12-4 | TGTGCCAGCAGTTCACTAAACGGGGTCCAAGAGACCCAGTACTTC | CASSSLNGVQETQYF
TRBJ2-3 | . | . | 13 | TRBV10-3 | TGTGCCATCATGGTAGCCGGCGCAGATACGCAGTATTTT | CAIMVAGADTQYF
TRBJ2-7 | . | few | 15 | TRBV21-1 | TGTGCCAGCAGCAAACAACCTGAGGCAACCTACGAGCAGTACTTC | CASSKQPEATYEQYF
TRBJ2-3 | TRBD2 | many | 13 | TRBV7-6 | TGTGCCAGCAAACGGGGGGGCACAGATACGCAGTATTTT | CASKRGGTDTQYF
TRBJ2-1 | TRBD2 | . | 14 | TRBV4-3 | TGCGCCAGCAGCCAAGCCCACGGGGGGAATGAGCAGTTCTTC | CASSQAHGGNEQFF
TRBJ2-7 | . | . | 14 | TRBV10-3 | TGTGCCATCTCCTGGACTACTACCTTCTACGAGCAGTACTTC | CAISWTTTFYEQYF
TRBJ2-7 | . | . | 14 | TRBV5-1 | TGCGCCAGCAGCTTGGAAGCACTTTCCTACGAGCAGTACTTC | CASSLEALSYEQYF
TRBJ2-2 | TRBD2 | few | 18 | TRBV20-1 | TGCAGTGCTGCTACCGGGACTAGCGGGGGAGAGAACACCGGGGAGCTGTTTTTT | CSAATGTSGGENTGELFF
TRBJ2-7 | TRBD1 | . | 16 | TRBV5-5 | TGTGCCAGCAGCTTGGCCGTGAGGACAGGGGGCTACGAGCAGTACTTC | CASSLAVRTGGYEQYF
TRBJ2-3 | . | few | 15 | TRBV15 | TGTGCCACCAGCAGAGGCGGAGCGCGCACAGATACGCAGTATTTT | CATSRGGARTDTQYF
TRBJ2-3 | TRBD1 | . | 16 | TRBV6-2/TRBV6-3 | TGTGCCAGCAGTTTCACAGGGGGGCTGCGCACAGATACGCAGTATTTT | CASSFTGGLRTDTQYF